This T cell receptor beta chain was sequenced during a study of OX40 agonist ivuxolimab in advanced cancers. Study-wide findings and caveats: The work left the antigen specificity of expanded peripheral T cells undetermined.

The length of the CDR3 is 17 residues. Germline CDR1 reads SGHAT; CDR2 reads FQNNGV. Trimming cost V 0 bases and J 4 bases, with 18 bases left between them. As to this clone: As yet, its antigen is unknown.

Sequencing was performed with immunoSEQ multiplex PCR; in TCRdb, only in-frame clones are kept and a portion is missing. The sample lists 55,000 to 80,000 clones, approximately 90% seen once, with 1.3% in the top ten. This clonotype originated in an adult with an advanced solid tumor such as melanoma, head and neck, liver or kidney cancer. The sample consisted of CD4+ or CD8+ T cells sorted from blood, taken in a trial of the OX40 agonist ivuxolimab. The chain has TRBV11-2 and TRBJ2-5; D is perhaps TRBD1 (7 bases). CDR3: CASSLDDRVGRSETQYF. CDR3 sequence (DNA): TGTGCCAGCAGCTTAGATGACAGGGTGGGGAGGTCAGAGACCCAGTACTTC.